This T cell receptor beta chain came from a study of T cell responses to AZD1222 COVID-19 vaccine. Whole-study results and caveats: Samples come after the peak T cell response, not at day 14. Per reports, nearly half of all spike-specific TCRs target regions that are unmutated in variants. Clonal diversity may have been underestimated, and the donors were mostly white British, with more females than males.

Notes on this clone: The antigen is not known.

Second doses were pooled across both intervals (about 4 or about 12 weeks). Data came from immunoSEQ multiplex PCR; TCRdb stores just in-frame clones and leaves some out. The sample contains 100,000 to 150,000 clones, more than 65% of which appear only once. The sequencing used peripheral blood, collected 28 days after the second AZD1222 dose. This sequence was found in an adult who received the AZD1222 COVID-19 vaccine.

The CDR3 spells CASSQGDRGPSYGYTF. The DNA of the CDR3 is TGTGCCAGCAGCCAAGGGGACAGGGGACCCTCCTATGGCTACACCTTC. The gene calls are TRBV14 and TRBJ1-2; 10 bases are shared with TRBD1. This CDR3 is built from 16 residues. Germline V gene lookup returns CDR1 SGHDN and CDR2 FVKESK. Trimming took 1 base from V and 4 from J; bases not matched to a gene: 6.